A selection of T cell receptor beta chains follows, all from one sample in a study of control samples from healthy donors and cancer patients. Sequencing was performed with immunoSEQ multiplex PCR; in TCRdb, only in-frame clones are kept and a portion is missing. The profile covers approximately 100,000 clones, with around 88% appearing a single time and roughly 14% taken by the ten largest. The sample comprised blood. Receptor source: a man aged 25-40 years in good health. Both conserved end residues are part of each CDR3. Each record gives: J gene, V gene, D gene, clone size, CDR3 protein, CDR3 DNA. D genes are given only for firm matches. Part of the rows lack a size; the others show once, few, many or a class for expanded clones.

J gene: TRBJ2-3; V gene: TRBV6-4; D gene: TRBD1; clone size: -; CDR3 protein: CASSDSRQGADTQYF; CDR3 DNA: TGTGCCAGCAGTGACTCGAGGCAGGGGGCAGATACGCAGTATTTT
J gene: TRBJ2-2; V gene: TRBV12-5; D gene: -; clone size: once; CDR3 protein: CASGLGNTGELFF; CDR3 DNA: TGTGCTAGTGGTTTGGGGAACACCGGGGAGCTGTTTTTT
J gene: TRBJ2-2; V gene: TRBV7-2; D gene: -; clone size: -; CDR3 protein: CASSSRIGELFF; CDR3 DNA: TGTGCCAGCAGCTCCCGGATCGGGGAGCTGTTTTTT
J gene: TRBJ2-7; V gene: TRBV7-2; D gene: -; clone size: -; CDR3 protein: CASSSLTVFSYEQYF; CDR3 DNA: TGTGCCAGCAGCTCCCTGACAGTTTTCTCCTACGAGCAGTACTTC
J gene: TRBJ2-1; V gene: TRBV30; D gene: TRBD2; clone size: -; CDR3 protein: CAWSRTSGRYNEQFF; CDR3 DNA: TGTGCCTGGAGCCGAACTAGCGGGAGATACAATGAGCAGTTCTTC
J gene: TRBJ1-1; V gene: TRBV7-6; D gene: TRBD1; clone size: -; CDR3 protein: CASSGRQGANTEAFF; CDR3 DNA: TGTGCCAGCAGCGGACGACAGGGGGCGAACACTGAAGCTTTCTTT
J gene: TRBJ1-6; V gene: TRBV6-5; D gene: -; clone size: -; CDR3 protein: CASSYSGSNSPLHF; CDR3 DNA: TGTGCCAGCAGTTACTCGGGCAGTAATTCACCCCTCCACTTT
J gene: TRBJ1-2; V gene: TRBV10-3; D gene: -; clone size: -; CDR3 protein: CAIRKQPTNYGYTF; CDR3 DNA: TGTGCCATCAGGAAACAACCTACTAACTATGGCTACACCTTC
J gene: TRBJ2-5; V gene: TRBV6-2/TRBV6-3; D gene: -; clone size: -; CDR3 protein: CASSYSTYETQYF; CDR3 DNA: TGTGCCAGCAGTTACTCGACATATGAGACCCAGTACTTC
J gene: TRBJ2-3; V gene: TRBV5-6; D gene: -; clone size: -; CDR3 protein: CASSLRHTQYF; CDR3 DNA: TGTGCCAGCAGCCTCCGCCATACGCAGTATTTT
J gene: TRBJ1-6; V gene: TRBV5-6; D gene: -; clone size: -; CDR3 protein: CASSLGQAYSPLHF; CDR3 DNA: TGTGCCAGCAGCTTAGGCCAGGCTTATTCACCCCTCCACTTT
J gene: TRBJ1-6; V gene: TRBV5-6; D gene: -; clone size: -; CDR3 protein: CASSLAAGLLNSPLHF; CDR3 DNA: TGTGCCAGCAGCTTGGCTGCAGGACTGTTAAACTCACCCCTCCACTTT
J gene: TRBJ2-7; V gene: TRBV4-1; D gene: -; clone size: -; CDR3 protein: CASSQETISLAYEQYF; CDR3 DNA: TGCGCCAGCAGCCAAGAAACTATCAGTCTAGCCTACGAGCAGTACTTC
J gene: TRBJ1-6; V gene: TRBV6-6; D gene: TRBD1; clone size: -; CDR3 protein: CASTLWDRGNSPLHF; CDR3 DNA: TGTGCCAGCACCCTATGGGACAGGGGTAATTCACCCCTCCACTTT
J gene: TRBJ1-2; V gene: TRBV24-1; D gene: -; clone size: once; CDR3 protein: CATRGPVGDLSGYTF; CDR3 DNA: TGTGCCACCAGGGGCCCCGTCGGGGACCTATCAGGCTACACCTTC
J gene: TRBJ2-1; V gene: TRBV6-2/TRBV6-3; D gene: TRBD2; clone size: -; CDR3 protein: CASSFVRVRLAGDNEQFF; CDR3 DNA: TGTGCCAGCAGTTTCGTTCGTGTGAGACTAGCGGGAGACAATGAGCAGTTCTTC
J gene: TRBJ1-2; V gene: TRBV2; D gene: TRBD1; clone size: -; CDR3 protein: CASTSRDRGNYGYTF; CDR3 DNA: TGTGCCAGCACATCCCGGGACAGGGGCAACTATGGCTACACCTTC
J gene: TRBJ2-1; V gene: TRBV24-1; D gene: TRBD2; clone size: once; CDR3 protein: CATSDSGSGGSGRIYEQFF; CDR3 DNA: TGTGCCACCAGTGATTCCGGATCGGGGGGTAGCGGGAGGATTTATGAGCAGTTCTTC
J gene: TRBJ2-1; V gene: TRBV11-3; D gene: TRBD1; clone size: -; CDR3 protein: CASSLGVRGGQGEQFF; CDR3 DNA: TGTGCCAGCAGCTTAGGGGTCAGGGGAGGACAGGGTGAGCAGTTCTTC
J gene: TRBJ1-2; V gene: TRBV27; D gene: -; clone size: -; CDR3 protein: CATGGVGRNYGYTF; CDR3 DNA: TGTGCCACCGGGGGAGTCGGGAGGAACTATGGCTACACCTTC
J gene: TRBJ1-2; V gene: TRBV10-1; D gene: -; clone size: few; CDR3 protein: CASSPGLYYGYTF; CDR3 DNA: TGCGCCAGCAGTCCGGGACTCTACTATGGCTACACCTTC
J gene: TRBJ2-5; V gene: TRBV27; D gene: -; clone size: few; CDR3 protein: CASSLETQYF; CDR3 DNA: TGTGCCAGCAGTTTAGAGACCCAGTACTTC
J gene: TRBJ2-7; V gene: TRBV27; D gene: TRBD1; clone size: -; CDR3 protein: CASSFFPPGQGYEQYF; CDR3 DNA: TGTGCCAGCAGTTTTTTCCCCCCGGGACAGGGATACGAGCAGTACTTC
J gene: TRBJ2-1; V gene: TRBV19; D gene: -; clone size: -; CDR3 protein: CASSIRGRNNEQFF; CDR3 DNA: TGTGCCAGTAGTATCAGGGGGAGGAACAATGAGCAGTTCTTC
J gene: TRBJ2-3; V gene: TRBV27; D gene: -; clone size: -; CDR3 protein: CASSLSISTDTQYF; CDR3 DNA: TGTGCCAGCAGTTTATCGATCAGCACAGATACGCAGTATTTT
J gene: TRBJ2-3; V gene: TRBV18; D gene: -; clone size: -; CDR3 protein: CASSPQSDTQYF; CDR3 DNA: TGTGCCAGCTCACCCCAGTCAGATACGCAGTATTTT
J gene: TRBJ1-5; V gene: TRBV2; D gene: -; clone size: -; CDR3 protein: CASSVYSNQPQHF; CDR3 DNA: TGTGCCAGCAGCGTGTATAGCAATCAGCCCCAGCATTTT
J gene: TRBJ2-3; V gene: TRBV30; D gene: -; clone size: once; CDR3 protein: CAWSVLLGSGTDTQYF; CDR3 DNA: TGTGCCTGGAGTGTACTGTTGGGGTCTGGCACAGATACGCAGTATTTT
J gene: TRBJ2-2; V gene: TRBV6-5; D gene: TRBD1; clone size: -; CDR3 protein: CASRTGTGWAGELFF; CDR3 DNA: TGTGCCAGCAGGACCGGGACAGGGTGGGCCGGGGAGCTGTTTTTT
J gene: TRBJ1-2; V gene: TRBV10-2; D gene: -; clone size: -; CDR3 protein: CASSESGRSYGYTF; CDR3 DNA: TGCGCCAGCAGTGAGTCTGGACGGAGCTATGGCTACACCTTC
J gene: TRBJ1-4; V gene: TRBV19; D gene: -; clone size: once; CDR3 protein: CASSPHLRAANEKLFF; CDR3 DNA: TGTGCCAGTAGTCCCCATCTCAGGGCGGCTAATGAAAAACTGTTTTTT
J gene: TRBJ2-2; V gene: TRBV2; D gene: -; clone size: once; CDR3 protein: CASRGRETGELFF; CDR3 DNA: TGTGCCAGCAGGGGTAGAGAGACCGGGGAGCTGTTTTTT
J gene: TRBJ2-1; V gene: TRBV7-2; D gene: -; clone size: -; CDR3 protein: CASSYRVQTANEQFF; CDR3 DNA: TGTGCCAGCAGCTATAGGGTCCAGACCGCCAATGAGCAGTTCTTC
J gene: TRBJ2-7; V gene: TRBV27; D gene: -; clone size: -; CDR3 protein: CASLPQGSYEQYF; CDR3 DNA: TGTGCCAGCTTACCACAGGGATCCTACGAGCAGTACTTC
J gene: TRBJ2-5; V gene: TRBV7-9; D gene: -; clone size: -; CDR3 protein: CASSLEVQETQYF; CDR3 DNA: TGTGCCAGCAGCTTAGAGGTTCAAGAGACCCAGTACTTC
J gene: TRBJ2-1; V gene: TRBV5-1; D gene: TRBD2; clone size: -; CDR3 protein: CASSPGTSGTVSEQFF; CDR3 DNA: TGCGCCAGCAGCCCGGGGACTAGCGGTACCGTGAGTGAGCAGTTCTTC
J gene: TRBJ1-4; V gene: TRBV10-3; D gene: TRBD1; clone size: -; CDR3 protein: CAISRGLTGNNEKLFF; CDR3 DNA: TGTGCCATCAGCCGTGGATTGACAGGGAATAATGAAAAACTGTTTTTT
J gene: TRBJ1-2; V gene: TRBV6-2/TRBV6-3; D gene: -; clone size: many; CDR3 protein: CASSLRYETIYGYTF; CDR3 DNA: TGTGCCAGCAGCCTCCGATACGAGACTATTTATGGCTACACCTTC
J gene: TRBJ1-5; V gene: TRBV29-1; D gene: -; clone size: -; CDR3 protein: CSVGNSNQPQHF; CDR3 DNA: TGCAGCGTTGGGAATAGCAATCAGCCCCAGCATTTT
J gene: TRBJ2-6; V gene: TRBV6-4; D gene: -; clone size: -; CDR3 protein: CASSGTNSGANVLTF; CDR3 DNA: TGTGCCAGCAGTGGGACAAACTCTGGGGCCAACGTCCTGACTTTC
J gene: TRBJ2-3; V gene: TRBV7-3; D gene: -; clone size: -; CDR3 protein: CASSERPTPTDTQYF; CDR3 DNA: TGTGCCAGCAGCGAGCGACCAACCCCCACAGATACGCAGTATTTT
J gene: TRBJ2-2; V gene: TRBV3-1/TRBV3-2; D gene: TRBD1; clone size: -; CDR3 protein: CASSQRGQGFPGELFF; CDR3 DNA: TGTGCCAGCAGCCAGAGAGGACAGGGTTTCCCCGGGGAGCTGTTTTTT
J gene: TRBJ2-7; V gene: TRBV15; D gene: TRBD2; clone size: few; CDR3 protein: CATSPGSGGDEQYF; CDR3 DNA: TGTGCCACCAGCCCAGGGTCGGGGGGAGACGAGCAGTACTTC
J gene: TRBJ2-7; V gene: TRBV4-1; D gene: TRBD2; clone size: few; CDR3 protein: CASSQPTSGRTDEQYF; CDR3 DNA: TGCGCCAGCAGCCAACCCACTAGCGGGAGGACTGACGAGCAGTACTTC
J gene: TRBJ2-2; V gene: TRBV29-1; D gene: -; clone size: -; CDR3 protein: CSVGSYRPNTGELFF; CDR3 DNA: TGCAGCGTTGGATCTTATCGCCCGAACACCGGGGAGCTGTTTTTT
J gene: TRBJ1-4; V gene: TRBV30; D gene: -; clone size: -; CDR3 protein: CAWNGQDKLNEKLFF; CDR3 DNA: TGTGCCTGGAACGGCCAGGACAAGCTTAATGAAAAACTGTTTTTT
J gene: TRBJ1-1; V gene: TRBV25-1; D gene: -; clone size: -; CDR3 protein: CASTRVGNTEAFF; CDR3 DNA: TGTGCCAGCACCAGGGTGGGAAACACTGAAGCTTTCTTT
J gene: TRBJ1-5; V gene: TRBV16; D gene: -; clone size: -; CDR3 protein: CASSRRGMSNQPQHF; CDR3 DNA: TGTGCCAGCAGCCGTCGGGGGATGAGCAATCAGCCCCAGCATTTT